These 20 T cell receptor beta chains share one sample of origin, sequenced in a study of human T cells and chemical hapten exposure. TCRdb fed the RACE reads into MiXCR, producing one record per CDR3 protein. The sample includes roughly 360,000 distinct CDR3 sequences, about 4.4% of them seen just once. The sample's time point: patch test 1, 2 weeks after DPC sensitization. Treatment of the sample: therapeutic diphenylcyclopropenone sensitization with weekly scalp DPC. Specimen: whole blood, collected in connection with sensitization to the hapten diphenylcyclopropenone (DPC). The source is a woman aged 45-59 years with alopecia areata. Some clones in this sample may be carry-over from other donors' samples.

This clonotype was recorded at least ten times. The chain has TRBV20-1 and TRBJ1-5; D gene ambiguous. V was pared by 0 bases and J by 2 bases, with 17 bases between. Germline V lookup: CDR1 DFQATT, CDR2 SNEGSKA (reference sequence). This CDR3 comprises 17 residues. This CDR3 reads CSARDLGMRSGNQPQHF. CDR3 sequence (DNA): TGCAGTGCTAGAGATCTGGGAATGAGGTCGGGCAATCAGCCCCAGCATTTT.

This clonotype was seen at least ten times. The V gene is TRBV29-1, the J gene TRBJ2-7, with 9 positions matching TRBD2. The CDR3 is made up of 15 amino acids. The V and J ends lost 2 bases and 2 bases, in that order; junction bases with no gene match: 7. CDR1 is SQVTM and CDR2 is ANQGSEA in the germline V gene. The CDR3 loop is CSVERSSGRAYEQYF. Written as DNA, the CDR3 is TGCAGCGTTGAACGTAGTAGCGGGAGAGCCTACGAGCAGTACTTC.

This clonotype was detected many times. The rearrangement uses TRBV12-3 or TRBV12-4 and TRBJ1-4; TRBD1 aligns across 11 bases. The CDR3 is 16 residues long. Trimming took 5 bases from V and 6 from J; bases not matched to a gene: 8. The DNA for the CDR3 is TGTGCCAGCAGTCCGGGACAGGGGGTTCGGGATGAAAAACTGTTTTTT. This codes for CASSPGQGVRDEKLFF.

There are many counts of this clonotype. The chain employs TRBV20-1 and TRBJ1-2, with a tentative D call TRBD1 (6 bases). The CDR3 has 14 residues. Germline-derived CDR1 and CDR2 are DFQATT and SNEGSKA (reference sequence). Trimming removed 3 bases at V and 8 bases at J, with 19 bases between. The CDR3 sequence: CSARPGGGFWGYTF. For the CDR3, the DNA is TGCAGTGCTAGGCCCGGGGGGGGCTTCTGGGGCTACACCTTC.

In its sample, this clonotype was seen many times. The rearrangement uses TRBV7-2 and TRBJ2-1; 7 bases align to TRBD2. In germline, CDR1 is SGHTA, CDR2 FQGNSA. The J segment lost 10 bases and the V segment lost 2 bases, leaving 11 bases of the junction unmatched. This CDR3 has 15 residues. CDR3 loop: CASSLRGSFPEEQFF. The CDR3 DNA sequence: TGTGCCAGCAGCTTACGCGGGAGCTTCCCGGAGGAGCAGTTCTTC. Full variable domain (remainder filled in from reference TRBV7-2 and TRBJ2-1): GAGVSQSPSNKVTEKGKDVELRCDPISGHTALYWYRQSLGQGLEFLIYFQGNSAPDKSGLPSDRFSAERTGGSVSTLTIQRTQQEDSAVYLCASSLRGSFPEEQFFGPGTRLTVL.

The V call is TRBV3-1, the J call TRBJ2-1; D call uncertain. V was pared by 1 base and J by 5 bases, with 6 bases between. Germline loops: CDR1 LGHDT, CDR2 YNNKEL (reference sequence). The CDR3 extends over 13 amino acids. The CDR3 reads CASSQALNNEQFF. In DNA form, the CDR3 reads TGTGCCAGCAGCCAAGCACTTAACAATGAGCAGTTCTTC.

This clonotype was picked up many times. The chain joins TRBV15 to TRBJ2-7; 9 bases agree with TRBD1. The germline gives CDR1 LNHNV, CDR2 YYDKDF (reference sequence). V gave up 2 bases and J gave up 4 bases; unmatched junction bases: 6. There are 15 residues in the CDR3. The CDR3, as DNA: TGTGCCACCAGCAGAACAGGGGGCGCGAGGTACGAGCAGTACTTC. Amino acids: CATSRTGGARYEQYF.

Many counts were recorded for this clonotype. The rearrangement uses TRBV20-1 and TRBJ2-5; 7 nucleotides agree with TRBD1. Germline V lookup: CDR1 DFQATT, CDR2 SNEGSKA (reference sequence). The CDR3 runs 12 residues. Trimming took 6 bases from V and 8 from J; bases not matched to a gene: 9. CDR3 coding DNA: TGCAGTGCGAGACAGGGTCCGGATACCCAGTACTTC. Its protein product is CSARQGPDTQYF.

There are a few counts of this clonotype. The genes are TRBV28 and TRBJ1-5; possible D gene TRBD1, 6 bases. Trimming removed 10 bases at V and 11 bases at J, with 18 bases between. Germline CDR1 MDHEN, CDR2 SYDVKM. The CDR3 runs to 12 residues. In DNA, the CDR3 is TGTGCCACCTTGGACAGCCGTAGAGCCCAGCATTTT. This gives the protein CATLDSRRAQHF.

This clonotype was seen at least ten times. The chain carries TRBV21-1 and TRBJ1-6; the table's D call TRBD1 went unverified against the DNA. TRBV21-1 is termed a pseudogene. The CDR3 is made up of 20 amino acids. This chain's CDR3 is CASSPRIKVGNRGRRSPLHF. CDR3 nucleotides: TGTGCCAGCAGCCCCCGTATTAAGGTCGGGAACAGGGGAAGGCGTTCACCCCTCCACTTT.

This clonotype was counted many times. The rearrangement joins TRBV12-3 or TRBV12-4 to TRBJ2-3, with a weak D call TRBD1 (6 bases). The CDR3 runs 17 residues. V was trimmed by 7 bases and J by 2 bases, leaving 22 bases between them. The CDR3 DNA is TGTGCCAGCACTCTAGGCCGAGGACAGACAAACACAGATACGCAGTATTTT. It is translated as CASTLGRGQTNTDTQYF.

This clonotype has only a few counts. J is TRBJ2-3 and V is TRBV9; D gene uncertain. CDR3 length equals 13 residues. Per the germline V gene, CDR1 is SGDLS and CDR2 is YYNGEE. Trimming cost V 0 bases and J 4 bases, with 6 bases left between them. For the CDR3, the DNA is TGTGCCAGCAGCGTAGGGGCAGCAGATACGCAGTATTTT. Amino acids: CASSVGAADTQYF.

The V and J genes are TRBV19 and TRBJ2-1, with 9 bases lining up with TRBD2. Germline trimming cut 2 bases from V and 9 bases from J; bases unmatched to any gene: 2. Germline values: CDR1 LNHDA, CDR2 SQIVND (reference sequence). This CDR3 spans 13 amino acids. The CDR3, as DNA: TGTGCCAGTAGTATATATAGCGGGGGTGAGCAGTTCTTC. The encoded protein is CASSIYSGGEQFF.

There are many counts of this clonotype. CDR3 sequence: CASLVRVGDTEAFF. CDR3 in DNA: TGTGCCAGCCTAGTCCGGGTGGGGGACACTGAAGCTTTCTTT. The genes are TRBV7-2 and TRBJ1-1; weak D call: TRBD1 (5 bases). The ends were cut back, 8 bases at V and 3 bases at J, with 16 bases in the middle. CDR1 SGHTA and CDR2 FQGNSA come from the germline V gene. The CDR3 length is 14 residues.

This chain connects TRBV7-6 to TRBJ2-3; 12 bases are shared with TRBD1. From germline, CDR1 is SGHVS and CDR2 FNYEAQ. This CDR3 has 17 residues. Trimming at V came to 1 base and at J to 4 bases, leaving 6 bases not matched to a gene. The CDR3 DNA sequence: TGTGCCAGCAGCTTAGGGGGGACAGGGGGCTTTCCAGATACGCAGTATTTT. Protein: CASSLGGTGGFPDTQYF.

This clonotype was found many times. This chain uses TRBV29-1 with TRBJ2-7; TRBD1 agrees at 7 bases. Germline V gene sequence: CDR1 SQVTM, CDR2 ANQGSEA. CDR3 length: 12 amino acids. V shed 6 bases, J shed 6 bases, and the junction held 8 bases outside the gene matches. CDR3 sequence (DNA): TGCAGCGTCGTTGACAGGGCGATCGAGCAGTACTTC. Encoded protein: CSVVDRAIEQYF.

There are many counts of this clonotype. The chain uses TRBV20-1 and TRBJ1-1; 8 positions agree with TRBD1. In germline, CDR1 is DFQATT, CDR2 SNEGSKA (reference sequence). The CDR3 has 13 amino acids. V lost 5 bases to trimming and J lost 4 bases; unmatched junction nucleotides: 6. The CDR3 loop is CSASDRAGTEAFF. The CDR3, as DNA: TGCAGTGCTTCGGACAGGGCGGGCACTGAAGCTTTCTTT.

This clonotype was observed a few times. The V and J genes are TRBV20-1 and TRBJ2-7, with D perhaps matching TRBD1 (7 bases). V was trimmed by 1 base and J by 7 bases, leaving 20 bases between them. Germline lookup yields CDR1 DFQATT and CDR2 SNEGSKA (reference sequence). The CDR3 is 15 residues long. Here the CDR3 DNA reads TGCAGTGCTAGAGTGAGGGGCAGGGGGGCCAGGGAGCAGTACTTC. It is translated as CSARVRGRGAREQYF.

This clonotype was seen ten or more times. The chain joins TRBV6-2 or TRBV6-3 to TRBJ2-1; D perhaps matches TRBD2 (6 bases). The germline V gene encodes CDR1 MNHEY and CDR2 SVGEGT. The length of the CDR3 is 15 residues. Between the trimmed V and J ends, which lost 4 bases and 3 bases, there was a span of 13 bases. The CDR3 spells CASSLSGAFYNEQFF. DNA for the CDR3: TGTGCCAGCAGTTTGTCGGGAGCGTTCTACAATGAGCAGTTCTTC.

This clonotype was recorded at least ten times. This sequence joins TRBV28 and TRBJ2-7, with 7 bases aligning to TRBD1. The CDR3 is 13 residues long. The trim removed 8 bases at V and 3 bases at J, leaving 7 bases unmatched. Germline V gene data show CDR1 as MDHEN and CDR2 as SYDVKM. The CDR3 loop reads CASYPGGSYEQYF. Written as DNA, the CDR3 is TGTGCCAGCTACCCAGGGGGTAGCTACGAGCAGTACTTC.